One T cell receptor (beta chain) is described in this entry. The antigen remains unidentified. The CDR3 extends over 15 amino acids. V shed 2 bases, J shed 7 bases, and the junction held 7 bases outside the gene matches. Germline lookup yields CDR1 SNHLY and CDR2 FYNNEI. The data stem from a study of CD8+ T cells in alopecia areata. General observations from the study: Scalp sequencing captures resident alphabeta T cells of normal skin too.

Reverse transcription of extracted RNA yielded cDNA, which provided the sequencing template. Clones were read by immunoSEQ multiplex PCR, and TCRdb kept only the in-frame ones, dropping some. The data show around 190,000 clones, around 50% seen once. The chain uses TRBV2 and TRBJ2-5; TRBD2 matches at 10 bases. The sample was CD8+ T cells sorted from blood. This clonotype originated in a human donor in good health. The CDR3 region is CASSEKASGGGTQYF. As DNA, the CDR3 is TGTGCCAGCAGTGAAAAGGCTAGCGGGGGCGGGACCCAGTACTTC.